This entry lists 10 T cell receptor beta chains sequenced from one sample in a study of T-cell memory formation after mild COVID-19. From the 5' RACE reads, TCRdb called clonotypes with MiXCR, one entry per CDR3 protein. This sample has about 430,000 distinct CDR3 sequences, with 20% to 25% found just once. The sample was PBMCs or a T cell subset sorted from them (not recorded which). The receptors were gathered from an adult woman who had mild COVID-19 (a few samples of this study predate the infection). Cell type and time point are not known.

This chain joins TRBV12-3 or TRBV12-4 and TRBJ1-4; 10 nucleotides align to TRBD1. Trimming took 1 base from V and 7 from J; bases not matched to a gene: 3. The CDR3 has 15 amino acids. CDR3 loop: CASSLGQGAGEKLFF. As DNA, the CDR3 is TGTGCCAGCAGTTTAGGACAGGGGGCGGGTGAAAAACTGTTTTTT.

V usage is TRBV2 and J usage is TRBJ2-1; 13 bases are shared with TRBD2. Germline V CDR1 and CDR2: SNHLY, FYNNEI. The CDR3 totals 13 residues. V lost 9 bases and J lost 7; bases outside the gene matches: 3. The CDR3 region is CARGGLAGNEQFF. CDR3 nucleotide sequence: TGTGCCAGAGGGGGACTAGCGGGAAATGAGCAGTTCTTC.

The rearrangement links TRBV10-3 to TRBJ2-3; 9 bases match TRBD1. This CDR3 spans 14 amino acids. The germline CDR1 and CDR2 sequences are ENHRY and SYGVKD. Trimming at V came to 7 bases and at J to 3 bases, leaving 5 bases not matched to a gene. The CDR3 DNA reads TGTGCCATCATGGCGACAGGGGGGACAGATACGCAGTATTTT. Translating gives CAIMATGGTDTQYF.

There are a few counts of this clonotype. The rearrangement links TRBV7-2 to TRBJ2-1; no definite D call. The CDR3 sequence is 15 residues long. V was clipped by 2 bases and J by 9 bases, with 17 bases between them. Germline-derived CDR1 and CDR2 are SGHTA and FQGNSA. The CDR3 sequence is CASSLSMASPREQFF. DNA of the CDR3: TGTGCCAGCAGCTTATCGATGGCCTCACCGCGTGAGCAGTTCTTC.

This clonotype occurred a few times. CDR3 coding DNA: TGTGCCACCAGTGAGAGGACAGCCCGGGAGACCCAGTACTTC. It codes for CATSERTARETQYF. The chain uses TRBV24-1 and TRBJ2-5; D is perhaps TRBD1 (6 bases). This CDR3 has 14 residues. V was cut by 4 bases and J by 5 bases, with 13 bases left in between. Germline CDR1 is KGHDR and CDR2 is SFDVKD.

The V gene is TRBV25-1, the J gene TRBJ2-5; the D call may be TRBD1 or TRBD2 (5 bases each). The V end lost 6 bases, the J end lost 1 base, and 15 bases lay between the germline ends. The CDR3 has 15 residues. Germline V gives CDR1 MGHDK, CDR2 SYGVNS. In nucleotides, the CDR3 is TGTGCCAGCAGCCGGGACCCCCTTGCCCAAGAGACCCAGTACTTC. It encodes CASSRDPLAQETQYF.

This clonotype has just a few counts. V usage is TRBV7-6 and J usage is TRBJ2-2; 10 positions agree with TRBD1. V dropped 2 bases and J dropped 7; count of bases not matched to a gene: 13. This CDR3 spans 18 amino acids. The germline V gene encodes CDR1 SGHVS and CDR2 FNYEAQ. CDR3 sequence: CASSLYALPGQGSGELFF. The CDR3 nucleotides are TGTGCCAGCAGCTTATACGCCCTACCGGGACAGGGGAGCGGGGAGCTGTTTTTT.

This chain uses TRBV5-1 with TRBJ1-1; D remains unclear. CDR1 SGHRS and CDR2 YFSETQ come from the germline V gene. The ends were cut back, 2 bases at V and 5 bases at J, with 13 bases in the middle. The length of the CDR3 is 14 residues. For the CDR3, the DNA is TGCGCCAGCAGCTTTGAGACCATGGGGACTGAAGCTTTCTTT. Translation gives CASSFETMGTEAFF.

This clonotype has just a few counts. J is TRBJ1-1 and V is TRBV27; 7 bases are shared with TRBD1. CDR1 MNHEY and CDR2 SMNVEV come from the germline V gene (reference sequence). V dropped 3 bases and J dropped 4; count of bases not matched to a gene: 8. This CDR3 is 15 amino acids long. This CDR3 reads CASSFRQGVGTEAFF. The CDR3 nucleotides read TGTGCCAGCAGTTTCAGACAGGGAGTGGGCACTGAAGCTTTCTTT.

This clonotype was detected only a few times. The chain is built from TRBV7-9 and TRBJ1-2; no clear D. Germline assignment: CDR1 SEHNR and CDR2 FQNEAQ (reference sequence). The CDR3 extends over 15 amino acids. V was shortened by 4 bases and J by 2 bases, with 14 bases between the two germline ends. The CDR3, as DNA: TGTGCCAGCAGCTACCCTTTGACCGAAAACTATGGCTACACCTTC. It codes for CASSYPLTENYGYTF.